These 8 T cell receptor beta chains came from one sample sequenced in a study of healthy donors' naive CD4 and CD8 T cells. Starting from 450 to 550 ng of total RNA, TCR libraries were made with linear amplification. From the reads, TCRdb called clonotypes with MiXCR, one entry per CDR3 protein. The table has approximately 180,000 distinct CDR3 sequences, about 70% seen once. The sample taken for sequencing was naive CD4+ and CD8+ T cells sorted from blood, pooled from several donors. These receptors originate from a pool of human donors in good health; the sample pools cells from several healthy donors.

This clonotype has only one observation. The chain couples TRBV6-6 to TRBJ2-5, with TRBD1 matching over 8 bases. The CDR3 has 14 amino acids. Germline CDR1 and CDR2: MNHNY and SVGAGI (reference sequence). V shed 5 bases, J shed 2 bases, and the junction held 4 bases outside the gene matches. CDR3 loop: CASSPTGEQETQYF. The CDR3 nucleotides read TGTGCCAGCAGTCCGACAGGGGAACAAGAGACCCAGTACTTC.

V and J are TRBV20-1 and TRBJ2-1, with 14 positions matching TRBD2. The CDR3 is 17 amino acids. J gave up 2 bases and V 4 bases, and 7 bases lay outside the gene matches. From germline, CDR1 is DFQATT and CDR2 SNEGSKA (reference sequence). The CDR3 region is CSAKGLAGVITYNEQFF. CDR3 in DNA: TGCAGTGCTAAGGGACTAGCGGGAGTGATCACCTACAATGAGCAGTTCTTC.

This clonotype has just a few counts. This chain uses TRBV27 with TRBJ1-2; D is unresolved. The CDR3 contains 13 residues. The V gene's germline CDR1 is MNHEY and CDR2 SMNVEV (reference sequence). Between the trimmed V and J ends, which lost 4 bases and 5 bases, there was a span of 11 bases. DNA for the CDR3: TGTGCCAGCAGTTCTGCGGAGGGATATGGCTACACCTTC. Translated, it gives CASSSAEGYGYTF.

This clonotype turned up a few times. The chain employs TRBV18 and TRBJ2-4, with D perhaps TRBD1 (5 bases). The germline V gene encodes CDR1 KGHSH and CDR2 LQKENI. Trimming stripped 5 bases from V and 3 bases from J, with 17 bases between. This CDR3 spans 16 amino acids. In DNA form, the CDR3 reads TGTGCCAGCTCAAGGGGTTTCTTCCAGGGCAAAAACATTCAGTACTTC. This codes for CASSRGFFQGKNIQYF.

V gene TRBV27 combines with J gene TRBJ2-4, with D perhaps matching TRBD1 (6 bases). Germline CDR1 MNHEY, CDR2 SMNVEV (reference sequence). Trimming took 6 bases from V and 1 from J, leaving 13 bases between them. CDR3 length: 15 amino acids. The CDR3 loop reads CASSPKTGAKNIQYF. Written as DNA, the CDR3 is TGTGCCAGCAGCCCTAAAACAGGGGCCAAAAACATTCAGTACTTC.

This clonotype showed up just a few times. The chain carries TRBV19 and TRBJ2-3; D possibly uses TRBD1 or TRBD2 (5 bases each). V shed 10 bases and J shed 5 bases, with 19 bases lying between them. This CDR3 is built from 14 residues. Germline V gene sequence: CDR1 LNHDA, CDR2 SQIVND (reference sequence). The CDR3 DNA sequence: TGTGCCACCTCGAGGGGCAGGGAGATAGATACGCAGTATTTT. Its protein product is CATSRGREIDTQYF. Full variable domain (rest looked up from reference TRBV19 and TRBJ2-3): DGGITQSPKYLFRKEGQNVTLSCEQNLNHDAMYWYRQDPGQGLRLIYYSQIVNDFQKGDIAEGYSVSREKKESFPLTVTSAQKNPTAFYLCATSRGREIDTQYFGPGTRLTVL.

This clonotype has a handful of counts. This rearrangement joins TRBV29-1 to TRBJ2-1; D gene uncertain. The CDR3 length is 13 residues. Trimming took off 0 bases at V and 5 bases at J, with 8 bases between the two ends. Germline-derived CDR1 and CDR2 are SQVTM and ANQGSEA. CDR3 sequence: CSVEDSGNNEQFF. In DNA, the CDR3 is TGCAGCGTTGAAGATTCGGGTAACAATGAGCAGTTCTTC.

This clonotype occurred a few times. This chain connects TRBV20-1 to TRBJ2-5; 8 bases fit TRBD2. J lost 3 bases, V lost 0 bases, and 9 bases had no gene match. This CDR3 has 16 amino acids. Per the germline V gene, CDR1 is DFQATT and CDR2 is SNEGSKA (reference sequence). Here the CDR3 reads CSAREWSGGLEETQYF. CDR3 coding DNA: TGCAGTGCTAGAGAGTGGTCGGGAGGGTTAGAAGAGACCCAGTACTTC.